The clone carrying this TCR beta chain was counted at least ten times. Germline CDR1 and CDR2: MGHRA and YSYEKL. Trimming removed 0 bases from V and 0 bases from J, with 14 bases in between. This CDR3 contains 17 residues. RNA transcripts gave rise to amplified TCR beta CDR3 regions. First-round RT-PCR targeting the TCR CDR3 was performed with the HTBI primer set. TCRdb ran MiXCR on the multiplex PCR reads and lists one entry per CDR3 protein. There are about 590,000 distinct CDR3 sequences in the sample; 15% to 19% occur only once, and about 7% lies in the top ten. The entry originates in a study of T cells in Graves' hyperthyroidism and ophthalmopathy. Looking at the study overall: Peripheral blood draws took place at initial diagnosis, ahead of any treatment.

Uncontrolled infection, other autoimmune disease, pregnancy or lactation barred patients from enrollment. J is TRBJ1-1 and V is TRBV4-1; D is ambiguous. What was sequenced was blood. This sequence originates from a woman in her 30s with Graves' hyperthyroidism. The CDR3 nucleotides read TGCGCCAGCAGCCAAGATATTATTGGCGGATTGAACACTGAAGCTTTCTTT. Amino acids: CASSQDIIGGLNTEAFF.